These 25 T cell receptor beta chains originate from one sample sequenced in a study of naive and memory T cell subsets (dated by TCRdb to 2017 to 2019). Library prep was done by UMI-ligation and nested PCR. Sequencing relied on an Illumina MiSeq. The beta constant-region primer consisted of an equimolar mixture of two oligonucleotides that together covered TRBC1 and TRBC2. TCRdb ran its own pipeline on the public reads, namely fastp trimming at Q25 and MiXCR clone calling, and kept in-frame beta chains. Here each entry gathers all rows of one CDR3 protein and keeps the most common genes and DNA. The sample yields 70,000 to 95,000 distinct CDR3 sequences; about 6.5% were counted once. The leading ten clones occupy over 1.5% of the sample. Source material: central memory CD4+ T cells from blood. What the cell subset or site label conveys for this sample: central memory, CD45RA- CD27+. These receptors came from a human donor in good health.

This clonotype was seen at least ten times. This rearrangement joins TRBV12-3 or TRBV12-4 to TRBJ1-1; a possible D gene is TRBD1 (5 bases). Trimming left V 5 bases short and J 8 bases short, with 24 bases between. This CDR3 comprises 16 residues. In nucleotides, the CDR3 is TGTGCCAGCAGTCCTGGGGCAGGGCTGAACCAAAGAGAAGCTTTCTTT. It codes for CASSPGAGLNQREAFF.

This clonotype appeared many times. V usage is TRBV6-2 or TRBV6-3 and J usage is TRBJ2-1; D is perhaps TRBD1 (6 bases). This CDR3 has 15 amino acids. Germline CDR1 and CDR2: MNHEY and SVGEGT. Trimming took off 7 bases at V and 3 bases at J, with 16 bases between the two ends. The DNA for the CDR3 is TGTGCCAGCACCCTAAACGTACAGGGCTACAATGAGCAGTTCTTC. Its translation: CASTLNVQGYNEQFF.

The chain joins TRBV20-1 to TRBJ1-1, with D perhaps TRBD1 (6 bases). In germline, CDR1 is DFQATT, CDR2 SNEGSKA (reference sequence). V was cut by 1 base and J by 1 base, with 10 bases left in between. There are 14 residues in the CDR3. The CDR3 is CSARARGANTEAFF. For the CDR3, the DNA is TGCAGTGCTAGAGCGAGGGGGGCGAACACTGAAGCTTTCTTT.

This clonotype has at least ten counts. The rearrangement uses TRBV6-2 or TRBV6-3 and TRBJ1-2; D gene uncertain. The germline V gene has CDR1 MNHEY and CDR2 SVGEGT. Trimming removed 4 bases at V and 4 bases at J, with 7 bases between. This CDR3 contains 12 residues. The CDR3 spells CASSFAGYGYTF. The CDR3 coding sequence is TGTGCCAGCAGTTTTGCGGGCTATGGCTACACCTTC.

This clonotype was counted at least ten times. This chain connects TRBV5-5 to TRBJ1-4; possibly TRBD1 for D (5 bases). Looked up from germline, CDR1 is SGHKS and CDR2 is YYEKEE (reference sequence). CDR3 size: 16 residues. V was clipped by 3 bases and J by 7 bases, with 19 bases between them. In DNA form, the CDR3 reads TGTGCCAGCAGCTCAGGCAGGGAAGCCGGGCGTGAAAAACTGTTTTTT. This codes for CASSSGREAGREKLFF.

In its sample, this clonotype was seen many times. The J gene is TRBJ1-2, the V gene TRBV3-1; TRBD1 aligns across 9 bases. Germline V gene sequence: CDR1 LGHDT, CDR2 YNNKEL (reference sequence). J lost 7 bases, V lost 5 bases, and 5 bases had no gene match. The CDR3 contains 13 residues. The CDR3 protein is CASSTGGKRGYTF. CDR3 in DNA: TGTGCCAGCAGCACAGGGGGCAAACGTGGCTACACCTTC.

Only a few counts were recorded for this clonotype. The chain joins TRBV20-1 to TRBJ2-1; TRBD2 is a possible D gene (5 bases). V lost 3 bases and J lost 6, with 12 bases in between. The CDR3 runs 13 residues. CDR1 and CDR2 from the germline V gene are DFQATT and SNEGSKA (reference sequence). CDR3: CSASQSLANEQFF. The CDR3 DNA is TGCAGTGCTAGCCAGTCTCTAGCCAATGAGCAGTTCTTC.

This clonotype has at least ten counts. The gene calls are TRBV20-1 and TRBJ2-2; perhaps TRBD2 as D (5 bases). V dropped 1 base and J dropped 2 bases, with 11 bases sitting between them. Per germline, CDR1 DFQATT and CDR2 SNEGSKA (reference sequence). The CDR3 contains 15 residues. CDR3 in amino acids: CSARAPGRNTGELFF. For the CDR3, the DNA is TGCAGTGCTAGAGCTCCGGGAAGAAACACCGGGGAGCTGTTTTTT.

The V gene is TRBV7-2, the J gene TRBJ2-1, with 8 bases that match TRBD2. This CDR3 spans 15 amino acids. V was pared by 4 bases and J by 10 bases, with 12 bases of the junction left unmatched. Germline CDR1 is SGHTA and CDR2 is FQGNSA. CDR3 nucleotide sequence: TGTGCCAGCAGCTCGGCGGGGGGTCGGAGGGGCGAGCAGTTCTTC. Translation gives CASSSAGGRRGEQFF.

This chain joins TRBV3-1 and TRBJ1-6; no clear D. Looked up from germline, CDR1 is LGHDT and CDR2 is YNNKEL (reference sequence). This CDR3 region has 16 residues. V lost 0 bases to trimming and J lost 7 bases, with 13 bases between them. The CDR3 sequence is CASSQDPTAQNSPLHF. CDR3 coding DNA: TGTGCCAGCAGCCAAGATCCCACAGCGCAGAATTCACCCCTCCACTTT.

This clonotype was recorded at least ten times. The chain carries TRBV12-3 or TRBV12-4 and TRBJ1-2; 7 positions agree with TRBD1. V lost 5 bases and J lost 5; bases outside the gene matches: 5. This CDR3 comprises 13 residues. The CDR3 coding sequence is TGTGCCAGCAGTACAGGGGAGGGTTATGGCTACACCTTC. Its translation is CASSTGEGYGYTF.

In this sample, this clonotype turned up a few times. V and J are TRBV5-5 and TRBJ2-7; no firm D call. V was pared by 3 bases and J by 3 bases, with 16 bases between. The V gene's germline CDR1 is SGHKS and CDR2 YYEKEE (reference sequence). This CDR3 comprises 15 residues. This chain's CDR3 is CASSSSWDMGYEQYF. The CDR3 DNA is TGTGCCAGCAGCTCCTCGTGGGATATGGGCTACGAGCAGTACTTC.

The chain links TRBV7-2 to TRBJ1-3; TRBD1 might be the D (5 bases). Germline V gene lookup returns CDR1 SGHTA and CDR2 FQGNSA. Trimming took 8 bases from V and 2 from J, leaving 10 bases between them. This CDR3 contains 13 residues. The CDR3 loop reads CASAKGTGNTIYF. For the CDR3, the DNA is TGTGCCAGCGCAAAGGGGACTGGAAACACCATATATTTT.

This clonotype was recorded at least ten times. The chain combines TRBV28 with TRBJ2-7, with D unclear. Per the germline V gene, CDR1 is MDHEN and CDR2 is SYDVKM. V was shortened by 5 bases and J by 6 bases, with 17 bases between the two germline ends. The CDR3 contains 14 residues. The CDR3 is CASSGGAPRGEQYF. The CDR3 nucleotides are TGTGCCAGCAGTGGCGGAGCCCCAAGAGGCGAGCAGTACTTC. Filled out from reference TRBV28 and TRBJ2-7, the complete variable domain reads DVKVTQSSRYLVKRTGEKVFLECVQDMDHENMFWYRQDPGLGLRLIYFSYDVKMKEKGDIPEGYSVSREKKERFSLILESASTNQTSMYLCASSGGAPRGEQYFGPGTRLTVT.

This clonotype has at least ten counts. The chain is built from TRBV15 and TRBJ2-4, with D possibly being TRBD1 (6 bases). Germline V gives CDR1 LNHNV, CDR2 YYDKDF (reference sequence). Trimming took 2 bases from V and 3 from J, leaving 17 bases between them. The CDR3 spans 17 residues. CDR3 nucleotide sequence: TGTGCCACCAGCAGAACCGGGACCTCAGGGGACAAAAACATTCAGTACTTC. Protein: CATSRTGTSGDKNIQYF.

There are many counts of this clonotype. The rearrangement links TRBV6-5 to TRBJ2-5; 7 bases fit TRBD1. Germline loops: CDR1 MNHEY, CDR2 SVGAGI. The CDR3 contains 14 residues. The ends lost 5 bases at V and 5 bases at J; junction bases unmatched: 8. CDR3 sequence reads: CASSTTGSVETQYF. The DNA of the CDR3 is TGTGCCAGCAGTACGACAGGGTCGGTTGAGACCCAGTACTTC.

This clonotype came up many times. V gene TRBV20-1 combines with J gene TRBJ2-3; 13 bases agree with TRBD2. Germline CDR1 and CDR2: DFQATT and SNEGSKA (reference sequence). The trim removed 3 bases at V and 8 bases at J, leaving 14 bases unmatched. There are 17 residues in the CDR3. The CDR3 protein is CSARTPGLAGARGTQYF. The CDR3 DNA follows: TGCAGTGCTAGGACCCCCGGACTAGCGGGAGCACGGGGTACGCAGTATTTT.

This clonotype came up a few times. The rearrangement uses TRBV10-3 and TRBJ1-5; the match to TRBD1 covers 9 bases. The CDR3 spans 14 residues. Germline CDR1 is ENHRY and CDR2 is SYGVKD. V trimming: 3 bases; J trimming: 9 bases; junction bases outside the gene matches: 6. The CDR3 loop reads CAISERQGGGPQHF. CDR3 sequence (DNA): TGTGCCATCAGTGAACGACAGGGGGGAGGGCCCCAGCATTTT.

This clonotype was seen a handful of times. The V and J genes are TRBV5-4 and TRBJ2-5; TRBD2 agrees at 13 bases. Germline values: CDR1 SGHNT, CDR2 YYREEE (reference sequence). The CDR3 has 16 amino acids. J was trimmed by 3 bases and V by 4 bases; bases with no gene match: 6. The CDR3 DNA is TGTGCCAGCAGCCGAACCGGGACTAGCGGGAAAGAGACCCAGTACTTC. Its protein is CASSRTGTSGKETQYF.

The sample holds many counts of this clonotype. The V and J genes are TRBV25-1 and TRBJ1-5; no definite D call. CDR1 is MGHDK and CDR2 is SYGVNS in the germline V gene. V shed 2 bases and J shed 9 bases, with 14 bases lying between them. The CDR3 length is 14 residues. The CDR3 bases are TGTGCCAGCAGTGAAGCGGAACTCGCCTGGCCCCAGCATTTT. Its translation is CASSEAELAWPQHF.

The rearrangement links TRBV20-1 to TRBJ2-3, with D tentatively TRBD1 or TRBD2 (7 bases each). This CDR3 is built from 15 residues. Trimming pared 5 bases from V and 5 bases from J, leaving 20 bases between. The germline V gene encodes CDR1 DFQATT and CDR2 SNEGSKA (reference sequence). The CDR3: CSAGQRDSWRDTQYF. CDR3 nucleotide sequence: TGCAGTGCTGGACAGCGGGACAGTTGGAGAGATACGCAGTATTTT.

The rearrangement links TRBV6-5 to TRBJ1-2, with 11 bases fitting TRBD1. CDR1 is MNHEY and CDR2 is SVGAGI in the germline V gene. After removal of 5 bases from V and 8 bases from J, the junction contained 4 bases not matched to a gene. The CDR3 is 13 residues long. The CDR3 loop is CASSTGTGGGYTF. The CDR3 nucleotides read TGTGCCAGCAGTACCGGGACAGGGGGAGGCTACACCTTC.

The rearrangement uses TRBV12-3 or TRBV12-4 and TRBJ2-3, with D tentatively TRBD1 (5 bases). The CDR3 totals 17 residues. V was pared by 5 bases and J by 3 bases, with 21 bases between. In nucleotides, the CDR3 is TGTGCCAGCAGTAACCCCGCGACAGCGAGAGGAACAGATACGCAGTATTTT. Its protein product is CASSNPATARGTDTQYF.

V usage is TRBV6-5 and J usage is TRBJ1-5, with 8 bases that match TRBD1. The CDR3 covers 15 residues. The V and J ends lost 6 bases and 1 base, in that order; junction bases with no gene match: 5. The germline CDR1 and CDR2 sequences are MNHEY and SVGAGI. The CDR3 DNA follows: TGTGCCAGCAGAGCCGGGACAGGCAGCAATCAGCCCCAGCATTTT. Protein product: CASRAGTGSNQPQHF.

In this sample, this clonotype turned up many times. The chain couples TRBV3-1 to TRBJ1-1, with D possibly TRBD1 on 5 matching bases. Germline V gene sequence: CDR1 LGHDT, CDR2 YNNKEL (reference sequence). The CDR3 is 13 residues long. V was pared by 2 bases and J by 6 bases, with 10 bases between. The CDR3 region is CASSQFGGSEAFF. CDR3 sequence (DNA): TGTGCCAGCAGCCAATTTGGGGGATCTGAAGCTTTCTTT.